The rows below give T cell receptor beta chains drawn from one sample of a study of blood T cells in healthy people across ages. TCRdb analysed the 5' RACE reads with MiXCR anew, one entry per CDR3 protein. This sample has about 840,000 distinct CDR3 sequences, with almost 30% found just once. A further study also used this sample, focusing on T cells of mothers and their children.

Sample: blood. The receptors originated from a middle-aged woman in good health. Both conserved end residues are part of each CDR3. Fields, in order: clone size, J gene, CDR3 length, D gene, V gene, CDR3 DNA, CDR3 protein. The D gene is left open where the match is weak. The size field is filled for only some rows; it gives once, few, many or a size class.

-	TRBJ1-2	18	TRBD1	TRBV5-5	TGTGCCAGCAGCGCGTCCGGGACAGGGGGCCCGATTAACTATGGCTACACCTTC	CASSASGTGGPINYGYTF
many	TRBJ1-2	15	-	TRBV6-5	TGTGCCAGCAGTTATTGGTCGGACAGCAACTATGGCTACACCTTC	CASSYWSDSNYGYTF
-	TRBJ2-3	19	TRBD2	TRBV29-1	TGCAGCGTTGAAGGATCAACTAGCGGGGGGGCCTATGGTACAGATACGCAGTATTTT	CSVEGSTSGGAYGTDTQYF
few	TRBJ2-5	18	-	TRBV21-1	TGTGCCAGCAGCAAATGGGGGGGACTAGCGGGGCCCCAGAAGACCCAGTACTTC	CASSKWGGLAGPQKTQYF
-	TRBJ1-5	16	-	TRBV6-5	TGTGCCAGCAGTTACTCGGCGTCAGCGAGCAATCAGCCCCAGCATTTT	CASSYSASASNQPQHF
-	TRBJ1-2	16	TRBD1	TRBV29-1	TGCAGCGTTTTCGTGGCAGGGGGCCTTTCGATGAAGGGCTACACCTTC	CSVFVAGGLSMKGYTF
many	TRBJ2-5	12	-	TRBV29-1	TGCAGCGTAGGGGAAGAGCTGGGGACCCAGTACTTC	CSVGEELGTQYF
few	TRBJ2-1	15	TRBD2	TRBV6-5	TGTGCCAGCTCCCTTTCCCGGTCCGGGGGGAATGAGCAGTTCTTC	CASSLSRSGGNEQFF
-	TRBJ1-1	16	TRBD1	TRBV14	TGTGCCAGCAGCAGGGACAGGGGGGGATTTGGCACTGAAGCTTTCTTT	CASSRDRGGFGTEAFF
-	TRBJ2-3	15	-	TRBV28	TGTGCCAGCAGTTTGGCAGGGTACCTCACAGATACGCAGTATTTT	CASSLAGYLTDTQYF
many	TRBJ2-7	17	TRBD1	TRBV12-3/TRBV12-4	TGTGCCAGCGCCACCGGGACAGGGGGCATACTCTCTATCGAGCAGTACTTC	CASATGTGGILSIEQYF
-	TRBJ1-1	13	-	TRBV7-9	TGTGCCAGCACCCCGGGGGTTGTTACTGAAGCTTTCTTT	CASTPGVVTEAFF
-	TRBJ2-3	12	-	TRBV5-1	TGCGCCAGCAGCGGCCTACTGGATACGCAGTATTTT	CASSGLLDTQYF
many	TRBJ2-4	14	-	TRBV20-1	TGCAGTGCTCCTGAAGACAGGGCCAAAAACATTCAGTACTTC	CSAPEDRAKNIQYF
-	TRBJ2-5	16	-	TRBV20-1	TGCAGTGCTAGAGACTTGGGAGGGGGGGCGTGGGAGACCCAGTACTTC	CSARDLGGGAWETQYF
few	TRBJ1-6	18	-	TRBV5-1	TGCGCCAGCAGCTTGTTATCGGCAGCCGGATCCTATAATTCACCCCTCCACTTT	CASSLLSAAGSYNSPLHF
few	TRBJ2-5	14	-	TRBV20-1	TGCAGTGCCCCCGGAGGGGTTGTTCGGGAGACCCAGTACTTC	CSAPGGVVRETQYF
-	TRBJ2-3	15	-	TRBV20-1	TGCAGTGCTATCCTACCGGAGCGGGTCCCGGGGACGCAGTATTTT	CSAILPERVPGTQYF
few	TRBJ1-2	18	TRBD1	TRBV6-1	TGTGCCAGCAGGTCCGGGACAGGGGGGTACGCACGGGACCATGGCTACACCTTC	CASRSGTGGYARDHGYTF
few	TRBJ1-5	14	-	TRBV24-1	TGTGCCACCAGTGATTTAATGCTCAATCAGCCCCAGCATTTT	CATSDLMLNQPQHF
many	TRBJ2-1	12	-	TRBV5-1	TGTGCCAGCAGCTTAGTCTACAATGAGCAGTTCTTC	CASSLVYNEQFF
many	TRBJ2-7	13	-	TRBV27	TGTGCCAGCAGTTTAGTCGACAGCGACGAGCAGTACTTC	CASSLVDSDEQYF
few	TRBJ2-5	16	TRBD2	TRBV7-2	TGTGCCAGCAGCCGTCGGGGCGGGGGGGCCCAAGAGACCCAGTACTTC	CASSRRGGGAQETQYF
-	TRBJ1-5	13	-	TRBV29-1	TGCAGCGCCGCGCAGGGAGTCAATCAGCCCCAGCATTTT	CSAAQGVNQPQHF
-	TRBJ2-7	14	-	TRBV12-3/TRBV12-4	TGTGCCAGCAGTGCCCTCGCGGGGAAGGACGAGCAGTACTTC	CASSALAGKDEQYF
-	TRBJ1-5	15	-	TRBV5-5	TGTGCCAGCAGCTTGTTGGTGGTTAGCAATCAGCCCCAGCATTTT	CASSLLVVSNQPQHF
-	TRBJ1-4	13	-	TRBV2	TGTGCCAGCAGTACTGGGGTTGTGGCCAAACTGTTTTTT	CASSTGVVAKLFF
many	TRBJ2-1	13	-	TRBV20-1	TGCAGTGCTGTGAGGGTCGGGTACAATGAGCAGTTCTTC	CSAVRVGYNEQFF
few	TRBJ1-2	13	-	TRBV12-3/TRBV12-4	TGTGCCAGCAGCCCCTCTTCTGGCTATGGCCACACCTTC	CASSPSSGYGHTF
few	TRBJ2-3	15	-	TRBV7-2	TGTGCCAGCAGCTTAGAAGCCAGGGAGACAGATACGCAGTATTTT	CASSLEARETDTQYF
few	TRBJ1-3	16	-	TRBV6-6	TGTGCCAGCAGTTCAGGTCAGGGCGCCATCGGAAACACCATATATTTT	CASSSGQGAIGNTIYF
many	TRBJ2-1	13	-	TRBV9	TGTGCCAGCAGCGTAGGTGGGGTTGGGGAGCAGTTCTTC	CASSVGGVGEQFF
few	TRBJ1-2	15	-	TRBV12-3/TRBV12-4	TGTGCCAGCAGTTTTGCCCTGGTAGAGTCAAGAGGCTACACCTTC	CASSFALVESRGYTF